This T cell receptor beta chain emerged from a study of shared clonotypes between healthy human individuals. Trimming left V 8 bases short and J 10 bases short, with 30 bases between. This CDR3 is built from 18 residues. Germline CDR1 and CDR2: MDHEN and SYDVKM. Method: immunoSEQ multiplex PCR; TCRdb's copy keeps in-frame clones and lacks some. The table has under 2.5 million clones, less than 95% seen once; the top ten hold approximately 0.4%. The chain has TRBV28 and TRBJ1-6, with unresolved D. Sequences were obtained from naive CD4+ T cells from PBMCs. Documented subset: CD45RA+ positively selected. The TCR originated in a young man in good health. Some clones in this sample may be carry-over from other donors' samples. CDR3 DNA: TGTGCCAGCGGCCATTTCTCCCTAAGAACCCACAAAGAATCACCCCTCCACTTT. Its protein is CASGHFSLRTHKESPLHF.